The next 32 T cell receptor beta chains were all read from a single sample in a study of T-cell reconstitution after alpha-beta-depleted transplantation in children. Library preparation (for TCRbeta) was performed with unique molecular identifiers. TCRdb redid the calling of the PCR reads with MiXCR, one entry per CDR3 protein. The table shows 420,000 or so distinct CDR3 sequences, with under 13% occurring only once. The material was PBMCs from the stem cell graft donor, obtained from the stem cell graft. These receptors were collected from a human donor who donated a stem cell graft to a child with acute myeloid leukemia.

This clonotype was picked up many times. The CDR3 sequence: CASMLTGVNTGELFF. The CDR3 DNA reads TGTGCCAGCATGCTGACAGGGGTTAACACCGGGGAGCTGTTTTTT. V usage is TRBV5-5 and J usage is TRBJ2-2; TRBD1 matches at 8 bases. The germline V gene encodes CDR1 SGHKS and CDR2 YYEKEE (reference sequence). This CDR3 comprises 15 residues. V was pared by 6 bases and J by 2 bases, with 6 bases of the junction left unmatched.

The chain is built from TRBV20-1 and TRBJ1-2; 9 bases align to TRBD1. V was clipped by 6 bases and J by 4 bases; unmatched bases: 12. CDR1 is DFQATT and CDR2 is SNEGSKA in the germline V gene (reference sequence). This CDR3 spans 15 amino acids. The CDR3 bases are TGCAGTGCCCGACAGGGGGGGTTCCTAAGCTATGGCTACACCTTC. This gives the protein CSARQGGFLSYGYTF.

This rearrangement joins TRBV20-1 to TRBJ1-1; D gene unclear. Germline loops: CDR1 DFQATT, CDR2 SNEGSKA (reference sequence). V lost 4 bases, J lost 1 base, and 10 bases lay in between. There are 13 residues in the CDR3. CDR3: CSAINSGNTEAFF. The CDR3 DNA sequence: TGCAGTGCTATAAATTCAGGGAACACTGAAGCTTTCTTT.

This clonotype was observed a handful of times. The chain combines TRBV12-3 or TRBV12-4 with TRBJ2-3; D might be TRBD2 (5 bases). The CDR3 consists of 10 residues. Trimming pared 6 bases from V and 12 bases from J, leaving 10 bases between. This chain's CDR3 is CASSSGNQYF. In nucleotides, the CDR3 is TGTGCCAGCAGCTCCGGGAATCAGTATTTT.

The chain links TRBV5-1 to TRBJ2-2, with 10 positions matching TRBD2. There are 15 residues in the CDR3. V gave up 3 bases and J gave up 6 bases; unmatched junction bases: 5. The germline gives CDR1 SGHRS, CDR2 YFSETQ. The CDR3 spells CASSSLAGGAGELFF. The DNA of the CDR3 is TGCGCCAGCAGCTCCTTAGCGGGAGGCGCCGGGGAGCTGTTTTTT.

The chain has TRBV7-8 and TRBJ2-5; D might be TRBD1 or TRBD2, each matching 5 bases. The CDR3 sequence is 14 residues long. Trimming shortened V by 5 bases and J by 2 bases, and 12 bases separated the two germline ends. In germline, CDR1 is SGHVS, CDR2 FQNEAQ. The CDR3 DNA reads TGTGCCAGCAGCCCACGGGGACGGCAAGAGACCCAGTACTTC. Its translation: CASSPRGRQETQYF.

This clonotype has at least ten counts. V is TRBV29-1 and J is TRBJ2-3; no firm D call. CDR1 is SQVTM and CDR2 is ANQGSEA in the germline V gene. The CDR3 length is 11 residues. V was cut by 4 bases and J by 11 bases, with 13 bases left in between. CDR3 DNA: TGCAGCGTTGCCGCCGCGAGGTTGCAGTATTTT. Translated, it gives CSVAAARLQYF.

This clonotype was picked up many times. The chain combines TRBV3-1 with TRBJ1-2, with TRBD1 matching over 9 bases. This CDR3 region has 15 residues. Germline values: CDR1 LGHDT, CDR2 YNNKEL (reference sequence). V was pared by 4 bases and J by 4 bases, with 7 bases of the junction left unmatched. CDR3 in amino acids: CASSPIMGQGYGYTF. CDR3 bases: TGTGCCAGCAGCCCTATAATGGGACAGGGCTATGGCTACACCTTC.

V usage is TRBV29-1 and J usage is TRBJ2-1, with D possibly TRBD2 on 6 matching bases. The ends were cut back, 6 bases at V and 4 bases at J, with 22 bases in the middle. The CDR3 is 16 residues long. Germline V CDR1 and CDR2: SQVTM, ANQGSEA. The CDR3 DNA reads TGCAGCGTGTATCCTTCTGTCCGGGAGTGGTACAATGAGCAGTTCTTC. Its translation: CSVYPSVREWYNEQFF.

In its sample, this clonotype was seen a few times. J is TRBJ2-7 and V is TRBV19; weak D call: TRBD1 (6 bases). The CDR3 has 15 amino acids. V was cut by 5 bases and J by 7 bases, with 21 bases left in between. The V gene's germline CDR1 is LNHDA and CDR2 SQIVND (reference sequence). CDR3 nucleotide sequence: TGTGCCAGTAGTCACTCCGGGACACCCATCCCGGAGCAGTACTTC. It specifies CASSHSGTPIPEQYF.

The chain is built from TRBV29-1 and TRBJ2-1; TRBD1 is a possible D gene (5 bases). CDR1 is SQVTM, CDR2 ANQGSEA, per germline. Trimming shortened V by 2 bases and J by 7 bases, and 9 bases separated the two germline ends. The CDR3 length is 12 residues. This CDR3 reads CSVEKGKNEQFF. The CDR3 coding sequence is TGCAGCGTTGAAAAGGGGAAAAATGAGCAGTTCTTC.

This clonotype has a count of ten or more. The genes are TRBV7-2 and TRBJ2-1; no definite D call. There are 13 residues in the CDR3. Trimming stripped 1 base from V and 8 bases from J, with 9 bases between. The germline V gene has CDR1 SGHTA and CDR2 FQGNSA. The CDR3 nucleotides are TGTGCCAGCAGCTTAGTTGAGCAGGATGAGCAGTTCTTC. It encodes CASSLVEQDEQFF.

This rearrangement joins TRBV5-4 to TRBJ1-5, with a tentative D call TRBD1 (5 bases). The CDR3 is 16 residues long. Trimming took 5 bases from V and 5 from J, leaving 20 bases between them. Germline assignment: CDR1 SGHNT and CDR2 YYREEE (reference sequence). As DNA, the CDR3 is TGTGCCAGCAGTATCCGGGACCGAAGACCCCATCAGCCCCAGCATTTT. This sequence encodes CASSIRDRRPHQPQHF.

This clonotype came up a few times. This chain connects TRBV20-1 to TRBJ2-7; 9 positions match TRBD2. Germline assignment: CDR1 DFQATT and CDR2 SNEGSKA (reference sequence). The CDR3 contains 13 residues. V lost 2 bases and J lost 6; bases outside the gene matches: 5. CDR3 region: CSARIAGAGEQYF. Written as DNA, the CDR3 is TGCAGTGCTAGAATAGCGGGAGCTGGCGAGCAGTACTTC.

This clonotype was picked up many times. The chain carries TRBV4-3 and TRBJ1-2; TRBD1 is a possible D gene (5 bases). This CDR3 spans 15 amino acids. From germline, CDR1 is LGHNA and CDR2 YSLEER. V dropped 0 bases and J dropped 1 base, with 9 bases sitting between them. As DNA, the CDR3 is TGCGCCAGCAGCCAAGACCGGGGCCTTAACTATGGCTACACCTTC. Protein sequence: CASSQDRGLNYGYTF.

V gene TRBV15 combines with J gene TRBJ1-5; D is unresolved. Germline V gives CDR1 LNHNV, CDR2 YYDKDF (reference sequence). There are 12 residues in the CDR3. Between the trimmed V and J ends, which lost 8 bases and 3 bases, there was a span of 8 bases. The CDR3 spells CATGESNQPQHF. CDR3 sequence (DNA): TGTGCCACCGGGGAGTCCAATCAGCCCCAGCATTTT.

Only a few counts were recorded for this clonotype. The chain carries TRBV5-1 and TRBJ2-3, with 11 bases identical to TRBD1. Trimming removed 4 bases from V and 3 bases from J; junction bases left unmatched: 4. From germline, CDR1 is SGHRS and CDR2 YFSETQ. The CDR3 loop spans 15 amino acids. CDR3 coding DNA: TGCGCCAGCAGCGAGGGACAGGGGGGTACAGATACGCAGTATTTT. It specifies CASSEGQGGTDTQYF.

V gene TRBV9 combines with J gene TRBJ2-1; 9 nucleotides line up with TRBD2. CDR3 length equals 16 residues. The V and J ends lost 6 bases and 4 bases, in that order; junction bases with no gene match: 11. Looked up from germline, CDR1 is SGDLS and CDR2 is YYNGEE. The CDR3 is CASTTGASGVYNEQFF. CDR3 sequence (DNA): TGTGCCAGCACCACGGGAGCTAGCGGGGTTTACAATGAGCAGTTCTTC. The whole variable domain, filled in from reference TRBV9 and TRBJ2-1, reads DSGVTQTPKHLITATGQRVTLRCSPRSGDLSVYWYQQSLDQGLQFLIQYYNGEERAKGNILERFSAQQFPDLHSELNLSSLELGDSALYFCASTTGASGVYNEQFFGPGTRLTVL.

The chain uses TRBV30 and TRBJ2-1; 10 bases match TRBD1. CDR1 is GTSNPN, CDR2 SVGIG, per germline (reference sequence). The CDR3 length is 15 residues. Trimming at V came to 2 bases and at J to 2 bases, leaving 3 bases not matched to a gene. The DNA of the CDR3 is TGTGCCTGGAGTCCTGACAGGGGGCCCTACAATGAGCAGTTCTTC. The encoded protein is CAWSPDRGPYNEQFF.

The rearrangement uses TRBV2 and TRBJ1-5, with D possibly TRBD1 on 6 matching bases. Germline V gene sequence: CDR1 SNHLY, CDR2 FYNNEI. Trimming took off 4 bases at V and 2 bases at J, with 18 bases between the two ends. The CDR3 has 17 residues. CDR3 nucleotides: TGTGCCAGCAGTGCTATCCCTGGGGGGCGCGGCAATCAGCCCCAGCATTTT. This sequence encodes CASSAIPGGRGNQPQHF.

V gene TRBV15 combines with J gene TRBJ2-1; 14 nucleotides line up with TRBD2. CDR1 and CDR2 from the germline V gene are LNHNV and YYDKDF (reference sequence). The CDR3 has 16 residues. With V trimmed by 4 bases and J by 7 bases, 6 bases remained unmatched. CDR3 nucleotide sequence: TGTGCCACCAGCAAACGACTAGCGGGAGGGTTTAATGAGCAGTTCTTC. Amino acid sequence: CATSKRLAGGFNEQFF.

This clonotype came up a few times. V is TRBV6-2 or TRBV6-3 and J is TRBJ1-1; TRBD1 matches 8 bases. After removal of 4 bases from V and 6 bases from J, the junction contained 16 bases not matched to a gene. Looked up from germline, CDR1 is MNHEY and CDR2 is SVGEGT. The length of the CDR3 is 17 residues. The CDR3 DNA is TGTGCCAGCAGTTCGCTATCAGGGGGCGGACGGAATCCTGAAGCTTTCTTT. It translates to CASSSLSGGGRNPEAFF.

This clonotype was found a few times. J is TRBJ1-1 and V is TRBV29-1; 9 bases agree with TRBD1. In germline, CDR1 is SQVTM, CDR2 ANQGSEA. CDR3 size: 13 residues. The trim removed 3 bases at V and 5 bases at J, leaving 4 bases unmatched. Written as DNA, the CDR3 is TGCAGCGTTGACGGGACAGGGTGGACTGAAGCTTTCTTT. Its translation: CSVDGTGWTEAFF. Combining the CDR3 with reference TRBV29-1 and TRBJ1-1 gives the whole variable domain SAVISQKPSRDICQRGTSLTIQCQVDSQVTMMFWYRQQPGQSLTLIATANQGSEATYESGFVIDKFPISRPNLTFSTLTVSNMSPEDSSIYLCSVDGTGWTEAFFGQGTRLTVV.

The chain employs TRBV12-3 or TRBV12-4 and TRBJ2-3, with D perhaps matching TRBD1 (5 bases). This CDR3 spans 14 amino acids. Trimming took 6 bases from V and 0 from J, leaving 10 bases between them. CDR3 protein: CASSDWTSTDTQYF. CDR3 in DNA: TGTGCCAGCAGCGACTGGACAAGCACAGATACGCAGTATTTT.

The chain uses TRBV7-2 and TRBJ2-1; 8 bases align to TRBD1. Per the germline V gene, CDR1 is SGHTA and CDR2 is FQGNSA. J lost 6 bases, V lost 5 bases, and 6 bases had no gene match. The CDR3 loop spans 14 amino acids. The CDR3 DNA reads TGTGCCAGCAGCCGGACAGGGACACGCAATGAGCAGTTCTTC. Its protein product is CASSRTGTRNEQFF.

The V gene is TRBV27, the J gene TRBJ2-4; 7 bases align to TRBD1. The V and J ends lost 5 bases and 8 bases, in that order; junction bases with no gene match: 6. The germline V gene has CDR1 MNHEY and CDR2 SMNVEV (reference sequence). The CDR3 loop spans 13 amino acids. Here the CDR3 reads CASSRGRSYIQYF. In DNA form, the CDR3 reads TGTGCCAGCAGTAGGGGGCGAAGTTACATTCAGTACTTC.

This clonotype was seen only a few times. In DNA, the CDR3 is TGTGCCAGCAGTTTAAGCCTAGGGCAAGAGACCCAGTACTTC. It translates to CASSLSLGQETQYF. The chain couples TRBV28 to TRBJ2-5; D gene uncertain. Germline assignment: CDR1 MDHEN and CDR2 SYDVKM. Deletions cut 2 bases from V and 2 bases from J, with 9 bases between. This CDR3 contains 14 residues.

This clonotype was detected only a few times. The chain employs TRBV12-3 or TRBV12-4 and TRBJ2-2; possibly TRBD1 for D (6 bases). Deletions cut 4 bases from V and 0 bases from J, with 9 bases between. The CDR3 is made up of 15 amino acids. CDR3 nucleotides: TGTGCCAGCAGTTCCCGGGACACGAACACCGGGGAGCTGTTTTTT. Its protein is CASSSRDTNTGELFF.

The CDR3 is CASRPTVTTGKLFF. The CDR3 DNA reads TGTGCCAGCAGGCCCACAGTTACGACAGGGAAACTGTTTTTT. The gene calls are TRBV6-1 and TRBJ1-4; 7 nucleotides line up with TRBD1. The trim removed 6 bases at V and 11 bases at J, leaving 12 bases unmatched. The germline CDR1 and CDR2 sequences are MNHNS and SASEGT. The CDR3 consists of 14 residues.

CDR3 nucleotides: TGTGCCAGCAGCTTCCGGGCGGGCACAGATACGCAGTATTTT. Translation: CASSFRAGTDTQYF. The V call is TRBV7-6, the J call TRBJ2-3; D gene uncertain. The V gene's germline CDR1 is SGHVS and CDR2 FNYEAQ. Trimming left V 3 bases short and J 1 base short, with 8 bases between. This CDR3 has 14 residues.

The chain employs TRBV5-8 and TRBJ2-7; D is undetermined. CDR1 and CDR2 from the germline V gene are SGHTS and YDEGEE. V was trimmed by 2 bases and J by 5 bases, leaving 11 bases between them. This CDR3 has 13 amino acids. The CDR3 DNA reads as TGTGCCAGCAGCTTCCTAGATCGTCACGAGCAGTACTTC. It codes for CASSFLDRHEQYF. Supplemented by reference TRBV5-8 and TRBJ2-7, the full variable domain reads EAGVTQSPTHLIKTRGQQATLRCSPISGHTSVYWYQQALGLGLQFLLWYDEGEERNRGNFPPRFSGRQFPNYSSELNVNALELEDSALYLCASSFLDRHEQYFGPGTRLTVT.

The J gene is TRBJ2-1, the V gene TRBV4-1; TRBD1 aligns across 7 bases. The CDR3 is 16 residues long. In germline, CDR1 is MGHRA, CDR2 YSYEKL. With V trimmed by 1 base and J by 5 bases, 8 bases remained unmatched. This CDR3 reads CASSQVAQGPHNEQFF. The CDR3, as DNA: TGCGCCAGCAGCCAAGTGGCACAGGGGCCCCACAATGAGCAGTTCTTC.